This T cell receptor (beta chain) was recovered during a study of cytomegalovirus exposure and HLA in healthy donors. General study findings and limits: Productive rates of about 87% or about 30% were seen for most TCR beta V segments in an earlier analysis. Sequencing likely generated an artifact that appeared as a cluster of highly shared sequence variants.

CDR3 size: 15 residues. Germline loops: CDR1 MNHNS, CDR2 SASEGT. Trimming left V 2 bases short and J 0 bases short, with 8 bases between. The PCR contained 60 Vbeta and 13 Jbeta primers. The table came from immunoSEQ multiplex PCR; TCRdb's copy has only in-frame clones and leaves some out. This sample's table has approximately 150,000 clones. Concerning this clone itself: No antigen is known for it.

The rearrangement joins TRBV6-1 to TRBJ1-5; D unresolved. This TCR came from a woman aged 18-29 years in good health and CMV-seronegative. Sequenced sample: PBMCs. The CDR3 nucleotides read TGTGCCAGCAGTGAACAAAGCTATAGCAATCAGCCCCAGCATTTT. Translated, it gives CASSEQSYSNQPQHF.